This TCR beta chain was retrieved from a study of CD8+CD57+ T cells in acquired aplastic anemia. Overall study context: Mean yield of DNA from sorted CD4+ and CD8+ cells was about 3.2 ug.

Notes on the study in general: The study identified about 30 CD8+ CDR3 sequences shared by patients and controls. Patients versus controls showed no significant CD8+ Simpson's diversity difference.

CDR3 length: 14 amino acids. CDR1 is SEHNR, CDR2 FQNEAQ, per germline (reference sequence). The template for TCR beta VDJ and CDR3 sequence profiling was genomic DNA. TCRdb itself ran the reads through MiXCR, one entry per CDR3 protein. Counted here are 150,000 to 200,000 distinct CDR3 sequences, 55% to 70% occurring once; the ten biggest clones make up around 42%. This clonotype was detected only once. Its antigen is currently unknown. At one end the junction does not follow the germline gene, possibly because of a read error. This rearrangement joins TRBV7-9 to TRBJ2-1; D is ambiguous. The sample taken for sequencing was sorted CD4+, CD8+, or CD8+CD57+ T cells (not recorded which) from PBMCs. This TCR came from a human donor with severe aplastic anemia or a healthy control (not recorded which). Written as DNA, the CDR3 is TGTGCCAGCAGCTTAGGGGCAGAATACAATGAGCAGTCCTTC. Its translation is CASSLGAEYNEQSF.